This TCR beta chain was identified during a study of cytomegalovirus exposure and HLA in healthy donors. Findings and limits, study-wide: Most TCR sequences were uncommon, yet certain public TCRs appeared in many donors. Per a later analysis, roughly 17,000 TCR beta sequences showed association with HLA alleles at 0.05 false discovery rate. When the data were analyzed later, several of the most significant clusters appeared to be linked to common viral pathogens. The study listed approximately 160 cytomegalovirus-associated TCR beta chains.

About this clone itself: Its cognate antigen is unknown.

Primers included in the PCR were 60 Vbeta and 13 Jbeta primers. Some clones are missing from TCRdb's copy, which holds only in-frame ones; the method was immunoSEQ multiplex PCR. Of some 44,000 clones in the sample, roughly half are singletons; the top ten hold about an eighth. Material: PBMCs. This TCR came from a human donor in good health.

The CDR3 here is CASSFQGYGYTF. In DNA form, the CDR3 reads TGTGCCAGCAGTTTCCAGGGGTATGGCTACACCTTC. The chain couples TRBV28 to TRBJ1-2; tentative D call: TRBD1 (6 bases). Germline CDR1 is MDHEN and CDR2 is SYDVKM. V lost 3 bases and J 5 bases, leaving 7 bases between the germline ends. The CDR3 spans 12 residues.